These T cell receptor beta chains were read from a single sample in a study of post-analysis software for immune sequencing data. TCRdb reanalysed the PCR reads using MiXCR and keeps one entry per CDR3 protein. The sample shows roughly 540,000 distinct CDR3 sequences, 30% to 40% of them seen only once. Sequenced material: blood. The receptor set was obtained from a girl under 18 with multiple sclerosis. CDR3s include the opening cysteine and the closing phenylalanine or tryptophan. A D gene is named only where the DNA matches it firmly. Some rows mark clone size as missing; the rest say once, few, many or name a class of expanded clone.

abundance: few
v_gene: TRBV20-1
j_gene: TRBJ2-5
d_gene: TRBD2
len: 14
CDR3aa: CSARWSGGGETQYF
CDR3nt: TGCAGTGCTAGATGGAGCGGGGGGGGAGAGACCCAGTACTTC

abundance: -
v_gene: TRBV5-6
j_gene: TRBJ1-5
d_gene: -
len: 13
CDR3aa: CASSLGQLQPQHF
CDR3nt: TGTGCCAGCAGCTTGGGCCAGCTACAGCCCCAGCATTTT

abundance: few
v_gene: TRBV10-3
j_gene: TRBJ2-6
d_gene: -
len: 16
CDR3aa: CAISGGRGSGANVLTF
CDR3nt: TGTGCCATCAGTGGGGGGCGGGGGTCTGGGGCCAACGTCCTGACTTTC

abundance: -
v_gene: TRBV28
j_gene: TRBJ1-4
d_gene: -
len: 15
CDR3aa: CASSPPGPRREKLFF
CDR3nt: TGTGCCAGCAGTCCGCCGGGACCGAGGAGAGAAAAACTGTTTTTT

abundance: -
v_gene: TRBV20-1
j_gene: TRBJ2-3
d_gene: TRBD2
len: 17
CDR3aa: CSARDGGRGGPSDTQYF
CDR3nt: TGCAGTGCTAGAGACGGAGGGCGGGGGGGCCCCTCAGATACGCAGTATTTT

abundance: few
v_gene: TRBV7-2
j_gene: TRBJ2-3
d_gene: TRBD2
len: 16
CDR3aa: CASSVEAGGYPDTQYF
CDR3nt: TGTGCCAGCAGCGTAGAAGCGGGGGGTTATCCAGATACGCAGTATTTT

abundance: -
v_gene: TRBV12-3/TRBV12-4
j_gene: TRBJ2-1
d_gene: TRBD1
len: 16
CDR3aa: CASSHSLDRRQDEQFF
CDR3nt: TGTGCCAGCAGCCATAGTTTGGACAGGAGGCAGGATGAGCAGTTCTTC

abundance: few
v_gene: TRBV3-1
j_gene: TRBJ2-5
d_gene: TRBD2
len: 16
CDR3aa: CASSPRLAGGGETQYF
CDR3nt: TGTGCCAGCAGCCCTCGACTAGCGGGGGGAGGTGAGACCCAGTACTTC

abundance: few
v_gene: TRBV15
j_gene: TRBJ1-2
d_gene: -
len: 15
CDR3aa: CATSRKGRESYGYTF
CDR3nt: TGTGCCACCAGCCGAAAGGGACGTGAAAGCTATGGCTACACCTTC

abundance: -
v_gene: TRBV20-1
j_gene: TRBJ2-3
d_gene: -
len: 15
CDR3aa: CSARDLGDVADTQYF
CDR3nt: TGCAGTGCTAGAGATCTGGGGGACGTGGCAGATACGCAGTATTTT

abundance: few
v_gene: TRBV2
j_gene: TRBJ1-5
d_gene: TRBD1
len: 13
CDR3aa: CASGTDANQPQHF
CDR3nt: TGTGCCAGTGGGACAGACGCCAATCAGCCCCAGCATTTT

abundance: -
v_gene: TRBV18
j_gene: TRBJ1-2
d_gene: -
len: 13
CDR3aa: CASSPTVGYGYTF
CDR3nt: TGTGCCAGCTCACCGACCGTAGGCTATGGCTACACCTTC

abundance: few
v_gene: TRBV27
j_gene: TRBJ2-3
d_gene: TRBD1
len: 17
CDR3aa: CASRPYRTGDSTDTQYF
CDR3nt: TGTGCCAGCAGACCTTATAGGACAGGTGATAGCACAGATACGCAGTATTTT

abundance: -
v_gene: TRBV10-2
j_gene: TRBJ2-1
d_gene: -
len: 14
CDR3aa: CASSGAPAYNEQFF
CDR3nt: TGCGCCAGCAGTGGTGCTCCGGCCTACAATGAGCAGTTCTTC

abundance: few
v_gene: TRBV5-1
j_gene: TRBJ1-1
d_gene: -
len: 14
CDR3aa: CASSSGPMNTEAFF
CDR3nt: TGCGCCAGCAGCTCGGGACCTATGAACACTGAAGCTTTCTTT

abundance: -
v_gene: TRBV27
j_gene: TRBJ2-6
d_gene: TRBD1
len: 16
CDR3aa: CASSLDRVGGANVLTF
CDR3nt: TGTGCCAGCAGTTTGGACAGGGTTGGTGGGGCCAACGTCCTGACTTTC

abundance: few
v_gene: TRBV7-3
j_gene: TRBJ2-3
d_gene: TRBD2
len: 18
CDR3aa: CASSQQGLAGGPTDTQYF
CDR3nt: TGTGCCAGCAGCCAACAGGGACTAGCGGGGGGGCCAACAGATACGCAGTATTTT

abundance: few
v_gene: TRBV4-2
j_gene: TRBJ1-2
d_gene: -
len: 15
CDR3aa: CASSQTPGGGNGYTF
CDR3nt: TGTGCCAGCAGCCAAACCCCCGGAGGGGGGAACGGCTACACCTTC

abundance: -
v_gene: TRBV3-1
j_gene: TRBJ2-1
d_gene: -
len: 15
CDR3aa: CASSQVGRRFGEQFF
CDR3nt: TGTGCCAGCAGCCAAGTTGGCCGCCGATTTGGGGAGCAGTTCTTC

abundance: few
v_gene: TRBV3-1
j_gene: TRBJ2-1
d_gene: TRBD2
len: 18
CDR3aa: CASSHPLDRAGDYNEQFF
CDR3nt: TGTGCCAGCAGCCACCCACTTGACCGAGCGGGGGACTACAATGAGCAGTTCTTC

abundance: few
v_gene: TRBV7-9
j_gene: TRBJ2-1
d_gene: TRBD1
len: 14
CDR3aa: CASSLVDRGNGKFF
CDR3nt: TGTGCCAGCAGCTTAGTTGACAGGGGAAATGGGAAGTTCTTC

abundance: -
v_gene: TRBV10-2
j_gene: TRBJ1-1
d_gene: -
len: 13
CDR3aa: CASIDLTHTEAFF
CDR3nt: TGCGCCAGCATAGACTTGACCCACACTGAAGCTTTCTTT